Shown below are 24 T cell receptor beta chains from a single sample sequenced in a study of T cell changes during pregnancy in multiple sclerosis. Clones were sequenced by immunoSEQ multiplex PCR, and TCRdb holds only the in-frame ones, with some missing. The data contain roughly 53,000 clones, over 85% of them singletons. The specimen comprised CD8+ T cells from peripheral blood mononuclear cells, sampled before pregnancy. The receptors shown here come from a female donor with multiple sclerosis, enrolled in a pregnancy study.

The genes are TRBV7-6 and TRBJ2-3; TRBD2 aligns across 7 bases. CDR3 length: 16 amino acids. Germline loops: CDR1 SGHVS, CDR2 FNYEAQ. Trimming removed 4 bases from V and 1 base from J; junction bases left unmatched: 8. CDR3 sequence reads: CASSSWTSLGTDTQYF. The DNA of the CDR3 is TGTGCCAGCAGCTCCTGGACTAGTTTGGGCACAGATACGCAGTATTTT.

Worth noting for this clone: Other DNA sequences in this sample translate to the same CDR3. The chain carries TRBV9 and TRBJ2-5; 9 positions agree with TRBD2. Trimming cost V 2 bases and J 1 base; bases outside gene matches: 3. Germline values: CDR1 SGDLS, CDR2 YYNGEE. The CDR3 is 15 residues long. The chain's CDR3 is CASSVGGGAQETQYF. In DNA, the CDR3 is TGTGCCAGCAGCGTCGGCGGGGGGGCCCAAGAGACCCAGTACTTC.

This rearrangement joins TRBV7-9 to TRBJ1-2; tentatively, D is TRBD1 (6 bases). From germline, CDR1 is SEHNR and CDR2 FQNEAQ (reference sequence). The V gene lost 4 bases and the J gene lost 5 bases, with 14 bases spanning the gap. This CDR3 has 14 residues. The CDR3 loop reads CASSYREMGYGYTF. The CDR3 nucleotides read TGTGCCAGCAGCTACAGGGAAATGGGTTATGGCTACACCTTC.

This chain connects TRBV5-5 to TRBJ1-2; 10 positions agree with TRBD1. The V gene's germline CDR1 is SGHKS and CDR2 YYEKEE (reference sequence). V lost 0 bases to trimming and J lost 6 bases; unmatched junction nucleotides: 20. This CDR3 spans 20 amino acids. The CDR3 is CASSLGPTGTGVWIEDGYTF. The CDR3 DNA is TGTGCCAGCAGCTTGGGACCTACCGGGACAGGGGTTTGGATTGAGGATGGCTACACCTTC.

The J gene is TRBJ1-4, the V gene TRBV9, with 8 bases matching TRBD1. The CDR3 is 17 residues long. The germline gives CDR1 SGDLS, CDR2 YYNGEE. Losses at the gene ends were 1 base for V and 4 bases for J; bases not matched to a gene: 9. The DNA of the CDR3 is TGTGCCAGCAGCGTAAAGGACAGGGTAGGGGGTAATGAAAAACTGTTTTTT. It codes for CASSVKDRVGGNEKLFF.

The genes are TRBV6-6 and TRBJ2-5, with a possible D match to TRBD2 (5 bases). The DNA end lines up better with TRBJ2-7; the J call may be wrong. The CDR3 consists of 16 residues. Germline CDR1 and CDR2: MNHNY and SVGAGI (reference sequence). In DNA form, the CDR3 reads TGTGCCAGCAGTTACTCGGACTTCTCGACCATCTACGAGCAGTACTTC. This encodes CASSYSDFSTIYEQYF.

This clone was observed a single time. The gene calls are TRBV13 and TRBJ1-3, with TRBD1 matching 8 bases. Germline loops: CDR1 PRHDT, CDR2 FYEKMQ (reference sequence). This CDR3 has 13 residues. Trimming removed 5 bases from V and 3 bases from J; junction bases left unmatched: 0. CDR3 sequence reads: CASSGQGGNTIYF. CDR3 coding DNA: TGTGCCAGCAGCGGACAGGGTGGAAACACCATATATTTT.

V and J are TRBV13 and TRBJ1-2; D is unresolved. V lost 0 bases to trimming and J lost 7 bases, with 21 bases between them. The CDR3 sequence is 17 residues long. Germline assignment: CDR1 PRHDT and CDR2 FYEKMQ (reference sequence). The CDR3 DNA is TGTGCCAGCAGCTTAGGACGTTCGAGTCCAACGGTTCGTGGCTACACCTTC. It is translated as CASSLGRSSPTVRGYTF.

The V and J genes are TRBV7-9 and TRBJ1-1; D unresolved. The germline V gene has CDR1 SEHNR and CDR2 FQNEAQ (reference sequence). CDR3 length equals 13 residues. V gave up 0 bases and J gave up 7 bases, with 9 bases separating them. The CDR3 is CASSLAGSFEAFF. The DNA for the CDR3 is TGTGCCAGCAGCTTAGCGGGCAGCTTTGAAGCTTTCTTT. Using reference TRBV7-9 and TRBJ1-1 for the parts outside the CDR3, the full variable domain is DTGVSQNPRHKITKRGQNVTFRCDPISEHNRLYWYRQTLGQGPEFLTYFQNEAQLEKSRLLSDRFSAERPKGSFSTLEIQRTEQGDSAMYLCASSLAGSFEAFFGQGTRLTVV.

This chain joins TRBV6-1 and TRBJ2-1; 9 positions agree with TRBD2. The V and J ends lost 11 bases and 5 bases, in that order; junction bases with no gene match: 10. The CDR3 has 14 amino acids. Germline loops: CDR1 MNHNS, CDR2 SASEGT. CDR3 coding DNA: TGTGCCCTTCGCGGGGGGGCCGGTAACAATGAGCAGTTCTTC. It yields the protein CALRGGAGNNEQFF.

The chain employs TRBV12-5 and TRBJ2-5; a weak D match, TRBD1 (6 bases). CDR3 length: 15 residues. V was pared by 3 bases and J by 5 bases, with 16 bases between. Germline V CDR1 and CDR2: LGHNT, FRNRAP. The CDR3: CASGFQGRSMETQYF. The CDR3, as DNA: TGTGCTAGTGGTTTCCAGGGGCGGTCAATGGAGACCCAGTACTTC.

V is TRBV4-2 and J is TRBJ1-2; D is ambiguous. Per the germline V gene, CDR1 is LGHNA and CDR2 is YNFKEQ. The CDR3 has 16 amino acids. The V gene lost 0 bases and the J gene lost 0 bases, with 11 bases spanning the gap. CDR3 DNA sequence: TGTGCCAGCAGCCAAGAAGAGGGAGCTGCTAACTATGGCTACACCTTC. Translating it yields CASSQEEGAANYGYTF.

This clone was counted once. This rearrangement joins TRBV23-1 to TRBJ1-1; D not certain. TRBV23-1 has ORF status, its function being uncertain. The ends were cut back, 0 bases at V and 5 bases at J, with 7 bases in the middle. This CDR3 has 13 amino acids. CDR3 nucleotide sequence: TGCGCCAGCAGTCAATCGCGGGGAACTGAAGCTTTCTTT. This translates into CASSQSRGTEAFF.

Only one count was recorded for this clone. The rearrangement uses TRBV7-2 and TRBJ2-5; D is possibly TRBD1 (5 bases). The V end lost 7 bases, the J end lost 4 bases, and 10 bases lay between the germline ends. From germline, CDR1 is SGHTA and CDR2 FQGNSA. The CDR3 covers 12 residues. The CDR3 spells CASMLGPETQYF. The CDR3 DNA is TGTGCCAGCATGCTGGGGCCAGAGACCCAGTACTTC.

This chain joins TRBV7-9 and TRBJ1-1; D is unclear. The CDR3 has 16 amino acids. The ends were cut back, 1 base at V and 8 bases at J, with 20 bases in the middle. Germline CDR1 and CDR2: SEHNR and FQNEAQ (reference sequence). The CDR3 spells CASSLGAGGISLEAFF. The CDR3 nucleotides read TGTGCCAGCAGCTTAGGCGCGGGCGGTATCTCATTGGAAGCTTTCTTT.

This chain joins TRBV10-2 and TRBJ1-4; the D gene is possibly TRBD1 (6 bases). V was shortened by 6 bases and J by 3 bases, with 11 bases between the two germline ends. The CDR3 is 14 amino acids. CDR1 and CDR2 from the germline V gene are WSHSY and SAAADI. The CDR3 here is CASSLTGSNEKLFF. As DNA, the CDR3 is TGCGCCAGCAGCCTGACAGGTTCTAATGAAAAACTGTTTTTT.

Here the CDR3 reads CASSLGSRGAAPYNEQFF. Here the CDR3 DNA reads TGTGCCAGCAGCTTAGGGTCTCGGGGGGCAGCTCCCTACAATGAGCAGTTCTTC. This sequence joins TRBV7-8 and TRBJ2-1; possible D gene TRBD2, 7 bases. The germline V and J ends were trimmed by 1 base and 2 bases, with 18 bases remaining between them. The CDR3 is 18 amino acids. The germline V gene encodes CDR1 SGHVS and CDR2 FQNEAQ.

The V call is TRBV6-6, the J call TRBJ2-7; TRBD1 might be the D (6 bases). V was cut by 2 bases and J by 2 bases, with 10 bases left in between. Germline values: CDR1 MNHNY, CDR2 SVGAGI (reference sequence). CDR3 length: 14 residues. DNA for the CDR3: TGTGCCAGCAGTTACCCGGGACAAGCCTACGAGCAGTACTTC. Translated: CASSYPGQAYEQYF.

This clone has a single count. Other nucleotide sequences from this sample produce the same CDR3. The genes are TRBV5-6 and TRBJ2-3; the D gene is possibly TRBD2 (5 bases). CDR1 is SGHDT, CDR2 YYEEEE, per germline. CDR3 size: 12 residues. V gave up 0 bases and J gave up 9 bases, with 8 bases separating them. CDR3 residues: CASSLGRGTQYF. The DNA of the CDR3 is TGTGCCAGCAGCTTGGGTAGAGGGACGCAGTATTTT.

The chain has TRBV9 and TRBJ2-1; a possible D gene is TRBD2 (6 bases). Per germline, CDR1 SGDLS and CDR2 YYNGEE. The CDR3 runs 18 residues. The germline V and J ends were trimmed by 0 bases and 4 bases, with 20 bases remaining between them. The CDR3 is CASSVGGGGTQHYNEQFF. CDR3 DNA: TGTGCCAGCAGCGTAGGAGGTGGGGGGACGCAACATTACAATGAGCAGTTCTTC. The variable domain in full, with the rest retrieved from reference TRBV9 and TRBJ2-1, is DSGVTQTPKHLITATGQRVTLRCSPRSGDLSVYWYQQSLDQGLQFLIQYYNGEERAKGNILERFSAQQFPDLHSELNLSSLELGDSALYFCASSVGGGGTQHYNEQFFGPGTRLTVL.

The gene calls are TRBV9 and TRBJ1-1, with 7 nucleotides matching TRBD1. Losses at the gene ends were 3 bases for V and 6 bases for J; bases not matched to a gene: 8. The CDR3 covers 14 residues. Germline CDR1 is SGDLS and CDR2 is YYNGEE. Here the CDR3 DNA reads TGTGCCAGCAGCGCAGGGGGTGGGGGCCCTGAAGCTTTCTTT. Its translation is CASSAGGGGPEAFF.

V and J are TRBV10-3 and TRBJ1-1, with D perhaps matching TRBD1 (5 bases). This CDR3 has 12 amino acids. Trimming took 4 bases from V and 8 from J, leaving 11 bases between them. Germline CDR1 and CDR2: ENHRY and SYGVKD. Here the CDR3 reads CAISVYKGEAFF. As DNA, the CDR3 is TGTGCCATCAGTGTTTACAAGGGGGAAGCTTTCTTT.

The chain uses TRBV9 and TRBJ2-1; tentative D call: TRBD1 (6 bases). Germline CDR1 SGDLS, CDR2 YYNGEE. This CDR3 is 15 amino acids long. Deletions cut 4 bases from V and 4 bases from J, with 15 bases between. Written as DNA, the CDR3 is TGTGCCAGCAGCAAAGACTCCGGACAGTACAATGAGCAGTTCTTC. Its protein is CASSKDSGQYNEQFF.

The genes are TRBV4-2 and TRBJ2-7; maybe TRBD2 (7 bases). V was clipped by 1 base and J by 3 bases, with 16 bases between them. The CDR3 extends over 16 amino acids. Germline V gene sequence: CDR1 LGHNA, CDR2 YNFKEQ. The CDR3 coding sequence is TGTGCCAGCAGCCAAGTCCCAGCGGGGACAATCTACGAGCAGTACTTC. As protein: CASSQVPAGTIYEQYF.